This T cell receptor (beta chain) was profiled in a study of blood T cell repertoires in COVID-19. In the study overall: Collection of acute and convalescent COVID-19 samples took place in the United States, Italy and Spain. Sources were T cells, B-cell-depleted T cells, or PBMCs; the material itself was cDNA or gDNA.

The CDR3 length is 15 residues. The ends were cut back, 7 bases at V and 7 bases at J, with 17 bases in the middle. The germline V gene encodes CDR1 SNHLY and CDR2 FYNNEI. Sequenced by immunoSEQ multiplex PCR; TCRdb stores in-frame clones only, minus some. The sample shows roughly 150,000 clones, approximately 73% of them seen only once. This TCR was recovered from an elderly woman with acute or convalescent COVID-19. Material: peripheral blood. This chain links TRBV2 with TRBJ1-6, with D perhaps TRBD1 (5 bases). The CDR3 nucleotides read TGTGCCAGCACCCGACAGCCCTTGGGAAATTCACCCCTCCACTTT. It encodes CASTRQPLGNSPLHF.